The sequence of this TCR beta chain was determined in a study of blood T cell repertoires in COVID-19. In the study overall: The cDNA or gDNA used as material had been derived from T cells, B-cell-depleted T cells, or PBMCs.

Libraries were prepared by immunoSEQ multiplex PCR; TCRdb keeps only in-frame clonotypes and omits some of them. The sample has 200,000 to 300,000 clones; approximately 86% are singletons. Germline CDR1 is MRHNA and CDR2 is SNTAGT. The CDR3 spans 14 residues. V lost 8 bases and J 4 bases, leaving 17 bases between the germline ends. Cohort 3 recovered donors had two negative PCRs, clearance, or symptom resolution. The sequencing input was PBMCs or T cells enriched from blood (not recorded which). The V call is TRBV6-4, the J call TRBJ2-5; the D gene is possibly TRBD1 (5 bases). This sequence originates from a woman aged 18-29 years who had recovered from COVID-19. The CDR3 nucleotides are TGTGCCAGCCCACATGGGGCCGAGCTAGAGACCCAGTACTTC. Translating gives CASPHGAELETQYF.